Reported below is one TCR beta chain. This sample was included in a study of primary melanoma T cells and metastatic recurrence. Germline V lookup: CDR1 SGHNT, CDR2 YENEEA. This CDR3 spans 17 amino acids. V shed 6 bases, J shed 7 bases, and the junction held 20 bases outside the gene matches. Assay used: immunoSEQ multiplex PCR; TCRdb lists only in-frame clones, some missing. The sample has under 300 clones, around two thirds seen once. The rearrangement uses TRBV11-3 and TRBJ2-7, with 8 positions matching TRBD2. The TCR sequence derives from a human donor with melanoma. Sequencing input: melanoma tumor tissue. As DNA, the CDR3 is TGTGCCAGCAGGTTGGCGATTAGCGGGACCTCTACGAGGGAGCAGTACTTC. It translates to CASRLAISGTSTREQYF.